The 7 T cell receptor beta chains below come from one sample, sequenced in a study of sequential checkpoint blockade in melanoma. Treatment noted: randomized to nivolumab then ipilimumab (arm A) or the reverse (arm B). Produced via immunoSEQ multiplex PCR; TCRdb's table is partial and in-frame only. Of 7,000 to 10,000 clones listed, roughly 70% are singletons. This sample comprised CD8+ T cells sorted from blood (inferred from file names), obtained from a patient given nivolumab and ipilimumab in sequence. These receptors all stem from a human patient with melanoma. Some clones in this sample may be carry-over from other donors' samples.

This chain connects TRBV2 to TRBJ1-5; D gene ambiguous. V dropped 5 bases and J dropped 5 bases, with 10 bases sitting between them. CDR3 size: 13 residues. The germline V gene encodes CDR1 SNHLY and CDR2 FYNNEI. CDR3 sequence reads: CASSTTMYQPQHF. CDR3 DNA sequence: TGTGCCAGCAGTACCACAATGTATCAGCCCCAGCATTTT.

The J gene is TRBJ2-7, the V gene TRBV11-2; the D gene is possibly TRBD1 (5 bases). The V and J ends lost 3 bases and 1 base respectively, with 10 bases between them. Germline values: CDR1 SGHAT, CDR2 FQNNGV. This CDR3 has 14 residues. DNA for the CDR3: TGTGCCAGCAGCTTGCCAGGGCATTCCTACGAGCAGTACTTC. Its translation: CASSLPGHSYEQYF.

By its share, this clone is medium-sized (0.01 to 0.1%). The V and J genes are TRBV7-9 and TRBJ1-2; D remains unclear. V was clipped by 6 bases and J by 4 bases, with 15 bases between them. The CDR3 runs to 14 residues. In germline, CDR1 is SEHNR, CDR2 FQNEAQ (reference sequence). CDR3 DNA sequence: TGTGCCAGCAGGCCGGAAGGCACGGGCTATGGCTACACCTTC. Its translation: CASRPEGTGYGYTF. Variable domain in full (rest from reference TRBV7-9 and TRBJ1-2): DTGVSQNPRHKITKRGQNVTFRCDPISEHNRLYWYRQTLGQGPEFLTYFQNEAQLEKSRLLSDRFSAERPKGSFSTLEIQRTEQGDSAMYLCASRPEGTGYGYTFGSGTRLTVV.

This clone rates as medium-sized. The rearrangement joins TRBV4-2 to TRBJ1-6; D possibly corresponds to TRBD1 (5 bases). The V end was cut by 0 bases, the J end by 8 bases, with 11 bases between. The CDR3 sequence is 15 residues long. Germline V gives CDR1 LGHNA, CDR2 YNFKEQ. The chain's CDR3 is CASSQETRVDSPLHF. CDR3 coding DNA: TGTGCCAGCAGCCAAGAAACCAGGGTGGATTCACCCCTCCACTTT.

The rearrangement links TRBV19 to TRBJ1-6; D gene uncertain. Germline CDR1 LNHDA, CDR2 SQIVND (reference sequence). V was clipped by 6 bases and J by 2 bases, with 11 bases between them. The CDR3 contains 15 residues. CDR3 DNA: TGTGCCAGTAGATCAGCGCGCCCCTATAATTCACCCCTCCACTTT. Protein product: CASRSARPYNSPLHF.

This chain links TRBV7-9 with TRBJ1-3; unclear D gene. The germline V gene has CDR1 SEHNR and CDR2 FQNEAQ (reference sequence). Trimming cost V 2 bases and J 0 bases, with 17 bases left between them. CDR3 length: 18 amino acids. This chain's CDR3 is CASSLTLTGVLSGNTIYF. As DNA, the CDR3 is TGTGCCAGCAGCTTAACTTTAACCGGGGTCCTCTCTGGAAACACCATATATTTT.

The chain joins TRBV6-5 to TRBJ1-6; D remains unclear. This CDR3 is built from 15 residues. V was clipped by 0 bases and J by 10 bases, with 13 bases between them. Germline V gene lookup returns CDR1 MNHEY and CDR2 SVGAGI. The CDR3 sequence: CASSYSPGGGSPLHF. As DNA, the CDR3 is TGTGCCAGCAGTTACTCCCCAGGCGGAGGGTCACCCCTCCACTTT.